This entry lists 17 T cell receptor beta chains sequenced from one sample in a study of T cells after yellow fever vaccination. TCRdb redid the calling of the 5' RACE reads with MiXCR, one entry per CDR3 protein. Among about 310,000 distinct CDR3 sequences listed, 3.6% were seen once. The starting material was PBMCs, obtained on the day of the yellow fever booster vaccination. The receptors were gathered from a man aged 18 to 35 who received the YFV17D yellow fever vaccine.

The chain joins TRBV10-1 to TRBJ2-5; possibly TRBD1 or TRBD2 for D (6 bases each). CDR1 and CDR2 from the germline V gene are WNHNN and SYGVQD (reference sequence). V lost 4 bases to trimming and J lost 5 bases, with 11 bases between them. The CDR3 has 13 amino acids. In nucleotides, the CDR3 is TGCGCCAGCAGTGGTCGGGGGCGGGAGACCCAGTACTTC. Encoded protein: CASSGRGRETQYF.

The chain recombines TRBV2 with TRBJ2-2; TRBD1 matches 9 bases. The CDR3 extends over 13 amino acids. CDR1 SNHLY and CDR2 FYNNEI come from the germline V gene. Trimming removed 7 bases from V and 6 bases from J; junction bases left unmatched: 3. CDR3 nucleotides: TGTGCCAGCAAGGGACAGGGAGCCGGGGAGCTGTTTTTT. It translates to CASKGQGAGELFF.

V gene TRBV7-2 combines with J gene TRBJ2-2; 8 bases align to TRBD2. After removal of 2 bases from V and 1 base from J, the junction contained 3 bases not matched to a gene. Germline V gene sequence: CDR1 SGHTA, CDR2 FQGNSA. The CDR3 is made up of 16 amino acids. The CDR3: CASSLMLAGNTGELFF. DNA of the CDR3: TGTGCCAGCAGCTTAATGCTAGCGGGGAACACCGGGGAGCTGTTTTTT.

This clonotype was observed many times. The chain employs TRBV20-1 and TRBJ2-7, with TRBD1 as a possible D gene (5 bases). The CDR3 totals 14 residues. The germline V gene encodes CDR1 DFQATT and CDR2 SNEGSKA (reference sequence). Trimming took 0 bases from V and 3 from J, leaving 12 bases between them. The CDR3 loop is CSARDQGGFYEQYV. CDR3 nucleotides: TGCAGTGCTAGAGATCAGGGCGGTTTCTACGAGCAGTACGTC.

The chain is built from TRBV7-9 and TRBJ2-7; D is tentatively TRBD1 or TRBD2 (6 bases each). CDR1 and CDR2 from the germline V gene are SEHNR and FQNEAQ (reference sequence). This CDR3 is built from 14 residues. The V end lost 5 bases, the J end lost 7 bases, and 18 bases lay between the germline ends. The CDR3 is CASSHPGAPGEQYF. For the CDR3, the DNA is TGTGCCAGCAGCCACCCGGGGGCCCCTGGGGAGCAGTACTTC.

This clonotype was picked up a small number of times. The chain is built from TRBV30 and TRBJ1-1; D unresolved. Between the trimmed V and J ends, which lost 5 bases and 3 bases, there was a span of 19 bases. CDR1 GTSNPN and CDR2 SVGIG come from the germline V gene (reference sequence). The CDR3 runs to 15 residues. The CDR3 coding sequence is TGTGCCTGGTCCGAGGACCCCCAGAGGTACACTGAAGCTTTCTTT. It translates to CAWSEDPQRYTEAFF.

In this sample, this clonotype turned up a few times. The chain couples TRBV4-2 to TRBJ1-5, with TRBD1 as a possible D gene (5 bases). Germline loops: CDR1 LGHNA, CDR2 YNFKEQ. The CDR3 spans 14 residues. V lost 2 bases and J 3 bases, leaving 8 bases between the germline ends. The chain's CDR3 is CASSQQGFNQPQHF. CDR3 in DNA: TGTGCCAGCAGCCAACAGGGATTCAATCAGCCCCAGCATTTT.

The table lists this clonotype with many counts. Here the CDR3 reads CSVERETTSSYNEQFF. Written as DNA, the CDR3 is TGCAGCGTTGAACGGGAGACTACGAGCTCCTACAATGAGCAGTTCTTC. The chain is built from TRBV29-1 and TRBJ2-1; maybe TRBD2 (6 bases). Germline-derived CDR1 and CDR2 are SQVTM and ANQGSEA. This CDR3 is built from 16 residues. V was pared by 2 bases and J by 0 bases, with 14 bases between.

Many counts were recorded for this clonotype. V and J are TRBV9 and TRBJ2-5; perhaps TRBD2 as D (5 bases). Germline V lookup: CDR1 SGDLS, CDR2 YYNGEE. The CDR3 has 17 residues. Deletions cut 0 bases from V and 2 bases from J, with 17 bases between. CDR3 residues: CASSVGVAGSGQETQYF. CDR3 DNA: TGTGCCAGCAGCGTAGGTGTTGCAGGAAGCGGACAAGAGACCCAGTACTTC.

The gene calls are TRBV27 and TRBJ2-2; 8 bases agree with TRBD1. This CDR3 has 15 amino acids. V lost 6 bases and J lost 2; bases outside the gene matches: 5. CDR1 and CDR2 from the germline V gene are MNHEY and SMNVEV (reference sequence). CDR3 DNA sequence: TGTGCCAGCAGGGACAGGGTTGTTAACACCGGGGAGCTGTTTTTT. Protein sequence: CASRDRVVNTGELFF.

Many counts were recorded for this clonotype. This rearrangement joins TRBV5-1 to TRBJ2-3; the match to TRBD2 covers 7 bases. CDR1 SGHRS and CDR2 YFSETQ come from the germline V gene. CDR3 size: 14 residues. V shed 4 bases and J 2 bases; nucleotides not matched to a gene: 4. CDR3 sequence: CASSPRGNTDTQYF. CDR3 sequence (DNA): TGCGCCAGCAGCCCGCGGGGGAACACAGATACGCAGTATTTT.

In its sample, this clonotype was seen many times. This sequence joins TRBV6-5 and TRBJ2-7; D call uncertain. The CDR3 contains 13 residues. V was clipped by 0 bases and J by 4 bases, with 7 bases between them. Germline V gene data show CDR1 as MNHEY and CDR2 as SVGAGI. As DNA, the CDR3 is TGTGCCAGCAGTTACTCGACCGGGTACGAGCAGTACTTC. Protein product: CASSYSTGYEQYF.

This clonotype was counted ten times or more. This chain links TRBV13 with TRBJ2-7, with D unclear. The V and J ends lost 4 bases and 1 base respectively, with 11 bases between them. CDR1 and CDR2 (germline): PRHDT, FYEKMQ (reference sequence). This CDR3 has 14 residues. CDR3 sequence: CASSSLRTSYEQYF. CDR3 nucleotide sequence: TGTGCCAGCAGCTCTCTCAGGACGTCCTACGAGCAGTACTTC.

This clonotype has at least ten counts. The J gene is TRBJ2-3, the V gene TRBV7-2; D remains ambiguous. Trimming pared 5 bases from V and 2 bases from J, leaving 14 bases between. The CDR3 sequence is 15 residues long. The germline V gene has CDR1 SGHTA and CDR2 FQGNSA. CDR3: CASSPSAVFTDTQYF. The CDR3 coding sequence is TGTGCCAGCAGCCCGTCGGCCGTTTTCACAGATACGCAGTATTTT.

Only a few counts were recorded for this clonotype. The chain has TRBV7-3 and TRBJ2-5; D not certain. CDR1 SGHTA and CDR2 FQGTGA come from the germline V gene. The ends were cut back, 2 bases at V and 5 bases at J, with 12 bases in the middle. The CDR3 runs to 14 residues. CDR3 bases: TGTGCCAGCAGCTTAGATGCCAGCTCGGAGACCCAGTACTTC. Amino acids: CASSLDASSETQYF.

The sample holds a few counts of this clonotype. The gene calls are TRBV25-1 and TRBJ2-3, with D possibly matching TRBD1 (5 bases). This CDR3 is 13 amino acids long. Germline assignment: CDR1 MGHDK and CDR2 SYGVNS. The V gene lost 5 bases and the J gene lost 2 bases, with 8 bases spanning the gap. The CDR3, as DNA: TGTGCCAGCAGTAAGGGGAACACAGATACGCAGTATTTT. This gives the protein CASSKGNTDTQYF.

In its sample, this clonotype was seen a few times. V and J are TRBV5-1 and TRBJ2-1, with 8 bases aligning to TRBD2. Germline V gives CDR1 SGHRS, CDR2 YFSETQ. This CDR3 region has 13 residues. Trimming at V came to 4 bases and at J to 10 bases, leaving 7 bases not matched to a gene. CDR3 region: CASSPRGGTEQFF. Written as DNA, the CDR3 is TGCGCCAGCAGCCCCCGGGGGGGCACAGAGCAGTTCTTC.